The T cell receptor beta chain under discussion was sequenced for a study of identical twins. Carrying unique molecular identifiers, the cDNA also gained a universal primer site through template switching. One entry per CDR3 protein, called by TCRdb with MiXCR from the 5' RACE reads. Among under 250,000 distinct CDR3 sequences listed, approximately 11% were seen once. Germline V CDR1 and CDR2: SEHNR, FQNEAQ (reference sequence). The CDR3 spans 15 residues. Trimming removed 7 bases from V and 0 bases from J, with 14 bases in between. These data are also associated with another study on yellow fever vaccine responses in identical twins.

The chain carries TRBV7-9 and TRBJ2-3; a weak D match, TRBD2 (5 bases). The specimen sequenced was memory (CD45RO+) T cells sorted from blood. The sequence was obtained from a young woman in good health. The CDR3: CASTEGARSTDTQYF. The CDR3 nucleotides are TGTGCCAGCACCGAGGGAGCGAGGAGCACAGATACGCAGTATTTT.